Shown below are 16 T cell receptor beta chains from a single sample sequenced in a study of T cell responses to AZD1222 COVID-19 vaccine. The assay was immunoSEQ multiplex PCR, and TCRdb's table has in-frame clones only and misses some. Among approximately 140,000 clones listed, about 90% were seen once. Sequences were derived from peripheral blood, sampled on day 0 of AZD1222 vaccination. These receptor sequences come from an adult in good health.

This chain joins TRBV7-9 and TRBJ1-5; D is perhaps TRBD1 (5 bases). The V gene's germline CDR1 is SEHNR and CDR2 FQNEAQ (reference sequence). The CDR3 totals 13 residues. With 5 bases removed from V and 9 bases from J, the gap between germline ends came to 14 bases. The chain's CDR3 is CASSLRRGTPQHF. The CDR3 DNA reads TGTGCCAGCAGCCTAAGGAGAGGGACGCCCCAGCATTTT. The variable domain in full, with the rest retrieved from reference TRBV7-9 and TRBJ1-5, is DTGVSQNPRHKITKRGQNVTFRCDPISEHNRLYWYRQTLGQGPEFLTYFQNEAQLEKSRLLSDRFSAERPKGSFSTLEIQRTEQGDSAMYLCASSLRRGTPQHFGDGTRLSIL.

The chain employs TRBV7-2 and TRBJ1-1; D is perhaps TRBD1 (6 bases). CDR1 is SGHTA and CDR2 is FQGNSA in the germline V gene. This CDR3 region has 14 residues. Trimming removed 6 bases at V and 1 base at J, with 12 bases between. CDR3 protein: CASSYGGGNTEAFF. In nucleotides, the CDR3 is TGTGCCAGCAGTTACGGGGGCGGGAACACTGAAGCTTTCTTT. The full variable domain, completed using reference TRBV7-2 and TRBJ1-1, is GAGVSQSPSNKVTEKGKDVELRCDPISGHTALYWYRQSLGQGLEFLIYFQGNSAPDKSGLPSDRFSAERTGGSVSTLTIQRTQQEDSAVYLCASSYGGGNTEAFFGQGTRLTVV.

The rearrangement joins TRBV7-2 to TRBJ2-7; 8 positions agree with TRBD1. The trim removed 3 bases at V and 4 bases at J, leaving 17 bases unmatched. Germline CDR1 and CDR2: SGHTA and FQGNSA. The CDR3 totals 18 residues. The CDR3 protein is CASSFKTQTGGYFYEQYF. Here the CDR3 DNA reads TGTGCCAGCAGCTTCAAAACTCAAACAGGGGGTTACTTTTACGAGCAGTACTTC.

This clone occurred once. This sequence joins TRBV3-1 (or the pseudogene TRBV3-2) and TRBJ1-2; D is uncertain. The germline V gene has CDR1 LGHDT and CDR2 YNNKEL (reference sequence). The V and J ends lost 0 bases and 8 bases respectively, with 13 bases between them. The CDR3 has 14 amino acids. CDR3 DNA sequence: TGTGCCAGCAGCCAAGAGTTTGGCTCGAGAGGCTACACCTTC. Protein sequence: CASSQEFGSRGYTF.

This sequence joins TRBV29-1 and TRBJ1-2; unclear D gene. This CDR3 contains 16 residues. Germline CDR1 reads SQVTM; CDR2 reads ANQGSEA. Trimming shortened V by 1 base and J by 3 bases, and 18 bases separated the two germline ends. The CDR3 is CSVEVRGSVGHYGYTF. The DNA for the CDR3 is TGCAGCGTTGAAGTAAGAGGGTCCGTCGGGCACTATGGCTACACCTTC.

This chain connects TRBV6-1 to TRBJ1-1; tentative D call: TRBD1 (6 bases). Between the trimmed V and J ends, which lost 1 base and 4 bases, there was a span of 7 bases. The CDR3 has 13 residues. Germline CDR1 MNHNS, CDR2 SASEGT. The CDR3 loop is CASSEVQGTEAFF. The CDR3 region has the DNA TGTGCCAGCAGTGAAGTACAGGGCACTGAAGCTTTCTTT.

V is TRBV21-1 and J is TRBJ1-4; the table's TRBD1 call for D was not verified on the DNA. TRBV21-1 is marked as a pseudogene. The CDR3 covers 15 residues. The CDR3 loop reads CASSQGRTGDEKLFF. In DNA, the CDR3 is TGTGCCAGCAGCCAGGGGAGGACAGGGGATGAAAAACTGTTTTTT.

The chain uses TRBV7-2 and TRBJ1-3; 11 bases are a match to TRBD1. Looked up from germline, CDR1 is SGHTA and CDR2 is FQGNSA. V trimming: 3 bases; J trimming: 3 bases; junction bases outside the gene matches: 1. This CDR3 comprises 15 residues. For the CDR3, the DNA is TGTGCCAGCAGCTTGGACAGGGGGCTTGGAAACACCATATATTTT. It specifies CASSLDRGLGNTIYF.

This clone was seen only once. The chain carries TRBV7-9 and TRBJ1-2, with D perhaps matching TRBD1 (5 bases). Germline V gene data show CDR1 as SEHNR and CDR2 as FQNEAQ (reference sequence). Trimming left V 6 bases short and J 2 bases short, with 10 bases between. The CDR3 length is 13 residues. This chain's CDR3 is CASRPGSNYGYTF. The CDR3 coding sequence is TGTGCCAGCAGACCAGGGTCCAACTATGGCTACACCTTC.

The genes are TRBV7-2 and TRBJ1-1, with D hard to call. The germline CDR1 and CDR2 sequences are SGHTA and FQGNSA. Trimming left V 1 base short and J 1 base short, with 10 bases between. This CDR3 comprises 15 residues. The DNA of the CDR3 is TGTGCCAGCAGCTTAGGGCCTCGACGGAACACTGAAGCTTTCTTT. It specifies CASSLGPRRNTEAFF. Complete variable domain (other parts from reference TRBV7-2 and TRBJ1-1): GAGVSQSPSNKVTEKGKDVELRCDPISGHTALYWYRQSLGQGLEFLIYFQGNSAPDKSGLPSDRFSAERTGGSVSTLTIQRTQQEDSAVYLCASSLGPRRNTEAFFGQGTRLTVV.

The J gene is TRBJ1-5, the V gene TRBV19; possible D gene TRBD1, 5 bases. Trimming shortened V by 3 bases and J by 0 bases, and 18 bases separated the two germline ends. The CDR3 is 18 residues long. The V gene's germline CDR1 is LNHDA and CDR2 SQIVND (reference sequence). The CDR3 DNA is TGTGCCAGTAGTATTATACCGAACAGAGGGGTTAGCAATCAGCCCCAGCATTTT. Translated, it gives CASSIIPNRGVSNQPQHF.

This rearrangement joins TRBV7-2 to TRBJ2-7, with 9 bases fitting TRBD2. Germline assignment: CDR1 SGHTA and CDR2 FQGNSA. CDR3 length: 15 amino acids. V was pared by 5 bases and J by 0 bases, with 5 bases of the junction left unmatched. The CDR3 here is CASSGRTSASYEQYF. DNA of the CDR3: TGTGCCAGCAGCGGCCGGACTAGCGCCTCCTACGAGCAGTACTTC.

This clone occurred once. The rearrangement uses TRBV28 and TRBJ1-1; D is unresolved. V lost 5 bases and J 7 bases, leaving 17 bases between the germline ends. The germline gives CDR1 MDHEN, CDR2 SYDVKM. This CDR3 is 14 amino acids long. The CDR3 DNA is TGTGCCAGCAGTGTATATACCGGGAGAATTGAAGCTTTCTTT. This gives the protein CASSVYTGRIEAFF.

In this sample, this clone turned up once. The chain joins TRBV25-1 to TRBJ1-6; D ambiguous. Germline CDR1 reads MGHDK; CDR2 reads SYGVNS. V was shortened by 6 bases and J by 0 bases, with 3 bases between the two germline ends. The CDR3 has 13 residues. CDR3 protein: CASRGSYNSPLHF. CDR3 DNA sequence: TGTGCCAGCAGGGGCTCCTATAATTCACCCCTCCACTTT.

The rearrangement links TRBV7-2 to TRBJ2-5; 7 bases are shared with TRBD1. The CDR3 length is 14 residues. The J segment lost 7 bases and the V segment lost 7 bases, leaving 12 bases of the junction unmatched. Germline CDR1 SGHTA, CDR2 FQGNSA. The chain's CDR3 is CASKYLNRGMTQYF. The CDR3 region has the DNA TGTGCCAGCAAGTATCTGAACAGGGGTATGACCCAGTACTTC. The full variable domain, rest sourced from reference TRBV7-2 and TRBJ2-5, is GAGVSQSPSNKVTEKGKDVELRCDPISGHTALYWYRQSLGQGLEFLIYFQGNSAPDKSGLPSDRFSAERTGGSVSTLTIQRTQQEDSAVYLCASKYLNRGMTQYFGPGTRLLVL.

The chain links TRBV3-1 (or the pseudogene TRBV3-2) to TRBJ1-6; D unclear. The CDR3 runs 13 residues. CDR1 and CDR2 from the germline V gene are LGHDT and YNNKEL (reference sequence). V lost 1 base to trimming and J lost 14 bases, with 12 bases between them. For the CDR3, the DNA is TGTGCCAGCAGCCAAGGGAGGTCGTCGGCCCTCCACTTT. This translates into CASSQGRSSALHF.